These 32 T cell receptor beta chains came from one sample sequenced in a study of OX40 agonist ivuxolimab in advanced cancers. Only in-frame clones appear in the TCRdb table, and some are missing; sequencing was by immunoSEQ multiplex PCR. Among about 76,000 clones listed, 75% to 90% were seen once. Sequencing was performed on CD4+ or CD8+ T cells sorted from blood, taken in a trial of the OX40 agonist ivuxolimab. These receptors were collected from an adult with an advanced solid tumor such as melanoma, head and neck, liver or kidney cancer.

This clone was seen only a few times. This sequence joins TRBV11-2 and TRBJ1-4; D possibly corresponds to TRBD1 (6 bases). The CDR3 has 14 amino acids. Per the germline V gene, CDR1 is SGHAT and CDR2 is FQNNGV. V shed 4 bases and J shed 4 bases, with 10 bases lying between them. The chain's CDR3 is CASSWTDINEKLFF. The CDR3 DNA is TGTGCCAGCAGCTGGACAGATATTAATGAAAAACTGTTTTTT.

The gene calls are TRBV5-1 and TRBJ2-1; 8 nucleotides match TRBD2. V lost 5 bases and J lost 8; bases outside the gene matches: 9. The CDR3 spans 14 residues. Germline-derived CDR1 and CDR2 are SGHRS and YFSETQ. This CDR3 is CASSTGTRGHEQFF. In DNA, the CDR3 is TGCGCCAGCAGTACCGGGACTAGAGGGCATGAGCAGTTCTTC.

J is TRBJ1-3 and V is TRBV6-5; 10 bases align to TRBD1. The CDR3 extends over 15 amino acids. The junction had 4 bases not matched to a gene; V was cut back by 5 bases and J by 3 bases. Germline values: CDR1 MNHEY, CDR2 SVGAGI. CDR3 in amino acids: CASSKTGGSGNTIYF. The CDR3 DNA follows: TGTGCCAGCAGTAAGACAGGGGGCAGTGGAAACACCATATATTTT.

This chain joins TRBV7-9 and TRBJ2-1; D gene ambiguous. V was trimmed by 3 bases and J by 6 bases, leaving 3 bases between them. From germline, CDR1 is SEHNR and CDR2 FQNEAQ (reference sequence). CDR3 length equals 11 residues. The CDR3 loop is CASSFFNEQFF. CDR3 nucleotide sequence: TGTGCCAGCAGCTTTTTCAATGAGCAGTTCTTC. Full variable domain (missing parts from reference TRBV7-9 and TRBJ2-1): DTGVSQNPRHKITKRGQNVTFRCDPISEHNRLYWYRQTLGQGPEFLTYFQNEAQLEKSRLLSDRFSAERPKGSFSTLEIQRTEQGDSAMYLCASSFFNEQFFGPGTRLTVL.

The genes are TRBV5-1 and TRBJ1-6; no definite D call. CDR3 size: 16 residues. Germline assignment: CDR1 SGHRS and CDR2 YFSETQ. Trimming removed 0 bases from V and 9 bases from J, with 16 bases in between. The CDR3 DNA reads as TGCGCCAGCAGCTTGGATGGTCCGGCTCTCGGTTCACCCCTCCACTTT. Residues: CASSLDGPALGSPLHF.

J is TRBJ1-1 and V is TRBV9; TRBD1 matches at 7 bases. The CDR3 runs to 14 residues. The V and J ends lost 4 bases and 4 bases, in that order; junction bases with no gene match: 7. Germline assignment: CDR1 SGDLS and CDR2 YYNGEE. The CDR3 spells CASSPNPGGTEAFF. Written as DNA, the CDR3 is TGTGCCAGCAGCCCCAACCCAGGGGGCACTGAAGCTTTCTTT.

The chain employs TRBV29-1 and TRBJ2-3, with 9 bases lining up with TRBD1. CDR1 SQVTM and CDR2 ANQGSEA come from the germline V gene. This CDR3 spans 16 amino acids. V dropped 5 bases and J dropped 5; count of bases not matched to a gene: 14. CDR3 sequence: CSVTNTGGAGEDTQYF. The CDR3 coding sequence is TGCAGCGTTACGAATACAGGGGGCGCGGGGGAAGATACGCAGTATTTT.

This clone was picked up one time. The rearrangement joins TRBV9 to TRBJ2-3; 12 nucleotides line up with TRBD2. CDR3 length equals 16 residues. Trimming took 0 bases from V and 3 from J; bases not matched to a gene: 2. Germline CDR1 is SGDLS and CDR2 is YYNGEE. The CDR3 coding sequence is TGTGCCAGCAGCGTAGCTACTAGCGGGAGGACAGATACGCAGTATTTT. This codes for CASSVATSGRTDTQYF.

V and J are TRBV11-3 and TRBJ2-2; 9 bases are shared with TRBD2. The V segment lost 8 bases and the J segment 9 bases; nucleotides outside the gene matches: 7. CDR3 length: 13 amino acids. Germline V lookup: CDR1 SGHNT, CDR2 YENEEA. The DNA of the CDR3 is TGTGCCAGCTCCCTGAGCGGGAGGCGGGAGCTGTTTTTT. This sequence encodes CASSLSGRRELFF.

This CDR3 is CASSPLPEGLAGELFF. CDR3 in DNA: TGTGCCAGCAGCCCCTTGCCCGAGGGTCTTGCCGGGGAGCTGTTTTTT. The chain is built from TRBV5-5 and TRBJ2-2, with D perhaps TRBD2 (5 bases). CDR3 length: 16 residues. With 4 bases removed from V and 6 bases from J, the gap between germline ends came to 19 bases. CDR1 is SGHKS, CDR2 YYEKEE, per germline (reference sequence).

This chain joins TRBV9 and TRBJ2-5, with D uncertain. Trimming removed 0 bases from V and 5 bases from J, with 14 bases in between. The length of the CDR3 is 15 residues. Germline assignment: CDR1 SGDLS and CDR2 YYNGEE. The CDR3, as DNA: TGTGCCAGCAGCGTAGCTCGGTCGGGTCGTGAGACCCAGTACTTC. Translation gives CASSVARSGRETQYF.

V is TRBV5-1 and J is TRBJ2-1; 11 nucleotides line up with TRBD2. The CDR3 spans 17 residues. Trimming took 0 bases from V and 5 from J; bases not matched to a gene: 7. CDR1 is SGHRS, CDR2 YFSETQ, per germline. In DNA form, the CDR3 reads TGCGCCAGCAGCTTGGGTCTAGCGGGGGGCCTCGACAATGAGCAGTTCTTC. Protein product: CASSLGLAGGLDNEQFF.

The chain uses TRBV5-1 and TRBJ2-3; perhaps TRBD1 as D (5 bases). The CDR3 is 15 amino acids. Trimming took off 5 bases at V and 2 bases at J, with 15 bases between the two ends. Germline assignment: CDR1 SGHRS and CDR2 YFSETQ. The DNA of the CDR3 is TGCGCCAGCAGTCTCTTAGGGGATTCCACAGATACGCAGTATTTT. Its protein product is CASSLLGDSTDTQYF.

This clone rates as medium-sized (0.01 to 0.1%). This chain connects TRBV19 to TRBJ2-1; possibly TRBD2 for D (5 bases). Germline CDR1 and CDR2: LNHDA and SQIVND (reference sequence). This CDR3 has 15 residues. Between the trimmed V and J ends, which lost 3 bases and 0 bases, there was a span of 9 bases. This chain's CDR3 is CASSIGENSYNEQFF. The CDR3 bases are TGTGCCAGTAGTATTGGGGAGAACTCCTACAATGAGCAGTTCTTC.

The chain carries TRBV5-6 and TRBJ2-7, with a tentative D call TRBD2 (6 bases). The CDR3 is 14 amino acids. Trimming took 4 bases from V and 6 from J, leaving 17 bases between them. CDR1 is SGHDT and CDR2 is YYEEEE in the germline V gene. CDR3 DNA: TGTGCCAGCAGCCCGGGAGATCGCCGGGGCGAGCAGTACTTC. Amino acid sequence: CASSPGDRRGEQYF.

This clone was recorded once. This CDR3 is CASSLRAGGLYNEQFF. The CDR3 nucleotides read TGTGCCAGCAGTTTGAGGGCGGGGGGCCTCTACAATGAGCAGTTCTTC. This chain links TRBV28 with TRBJ2-1; 8 nucleotides match TRBD2. After removal of 3 bases from V and 3 bases from J, the junction contained 7 bases not matched to a gene. The germline V gene has CDR1 MDHEN and CDR2 SYDVKM. The CDR3 totals 16 residues.

This sequence joins TRBV25-1 and TRBJ1-6; D may be TRBD1 (6 bases). The CDR3 is made up of 15 amino acids. Germline CDR1 and CDR2: MGHDK and SYGVNS. Trimming removed 4 bases from V and 2 bases from J, with 9 bases in between. The CDR3 DNA reads as TGTGCCAGCAGTGGCGGACAGACCTATAATTCACCCCTCCACTTT. Its protein product is CASSGGQTYNSPLHF.

J is TRBJ2-3 and V is TRBV4-3; D perhaps matches TRBD1 (5 bases). The CDR3 consists of 14 residues. V lost 4 bases and J 0 bases, leaving 8 bases between the germline ends. The germline V gene encodes CDR1 LGHNA and CDR2 YSLEER. CDR3 sequence (DNA): TGCGCCAGCAGCCTCAGGGAAAGCACAGATACGCAGTATTTT. It is translated as CASSLRESTDTQYF.

The rearrangement joins TRBV7-3 to TRBJ2-1; 12 bases are shared with TRBD2. Losses at the gene ends were 5 bases for V and 10 bases for J; bases not matched to a gene: 9. The CDR3 spans 15 residues. The germline V gene encodes CDR1 SGHTA and CDR2 FQGTGA. CDR3: CASSPRLAGAWEQFF. CDR3 DNA sequence: TGTGCCAGCAGCCCGCGACTAGCGGGAGCGTGGGAGCAGTTCTTC.

This clone has a handful of counts. J is TRBJ1-2 and V is TRBV28; D is unclear. V dropped 3 bases and J dropped 1 base, with 6 bases sitting between them. This CDR3 is built from 13 residues. Per germline, CDR1 MDHEN and CDR2 SYDVKM. The CDR3 loop is CASSLRVNYGYTF. CDR3 nucleotides: TGTGCCAGCAGTTTGCGGGTTAACTATGGCTACACCTTC.

By its share, this clone is medium-sized. This sequence joins TRBV7-2 and TRBJ1-3, with a tentative D call TRBD1 (5 bases). Trimming left V 4 bases short and J 4 bases short, with 11 bases between. The CDR3 is 14 residues long. From germline, CDR1 is SGHTA and CDR2 FQGNSA. CDR3 in DNA: TGTGCCAGCAGCTCCTGGGGCGCCGGAAACACCATATATTTT. Its protein product is CASSSWGAGNTIYF.

This clone appeared a single time. The genes are TRBV4-2 and TRBJ2-7, with a weak D call TRBD2 (5 bases). Germline V gene sequence: CDR1 LGHNA, CDR2 YNFKEQ. This CDR3 region has 16 residues. The V gene lost 3 bases and the J gene lost 3 bases, with 18 bases spanning the gap. CDR3 protein: CASSQDRITGFYEQYF. CDR3 sequence (DNA): TGTGCCAGCAGCCAGGACCGGATTACGGGATTCTACGAGCAGTACTTC.

The V gene is TRBV18, the J gene TRBJ2-5; D gene uncertain. The V end was cut by 5 bases, the J end by 0 bases, with 10 bases between. The CDR3 extends over 14 amino acids. Germline loops: CDR1 KGHSH, CDR2 LQKENI. In DNA, the CDR3 is TGTGCCAGCTCAGATTCAATGTACCAAGAGACCCAGTACTTC. Residues: CASSDSMYQETQYF.

The CDR3 DNA follows: TGCGCCAGCAGCCAAGTCTTGGGGGGCACTGAAGCTTTCTTT. Translation: CASSQVLGGTEAFF. The V call is TRBV4-3, the J call TRBJ1-1; maybe TRBD1 (5 bases). The length of the CDR3 is 14 residues. Germline CDR1 is LGHNA and CDR2 is YSLEER. V was clipped by 1 base and J by 4 bases, with 10 bases between them.

The rearrangement joins TRBV11-2 to TRBJ2-7, with unresolved D. V was shortened by 5 bases and J by 6 bases, with 8 bases between the two germline ends. This CDR3 is built from 11 residues. Germline loops: CDR1 SGHAT, CDR2 FQNNGV. As DNA, the CDR3 is TGTGCCAGCAGCGTAACGGGCGAGCAGTACTTC. The encoded protein is CASSVTGEQYF.

The chain employs TRBV18 and TRBJ2-2, with 9 bases fitting TRBD1. V lost 5 bases to trimming and J lost 4 bases; unmatched junction nucleotides: 8. CDR1 KGHSH and CDR2 LQKENI come from the germline V gene. This CDR3 region has 16 residues. The CDR3: CASSSAGTGPTGELFF. CDR3 coding DNA: TGTGCCAGCTCATCAGCCGGGACAGGGCCCACCGGGGAGCTGTTTTTT.

This chain links TRBV7-2 with TRBJ1-2; no firm D call. V was clipped by 5 bases and J by 0 bases, with 10 bases between them. Germline CDR1 reads SGHTA; CDR2 reads FQGNSA. The CDR3 has 14 amino acids. The CDR3 DNA is TGTGCCAGCAGCCCCCGTTTAGCTAACTATGGCTACACCTTC. Its protein product is CASSPRLANYGYTF.

The count of this clone is one. The chain recombines TRBV6-1 with TRBJ1-4; D not certain. The CDR3 loop spans 19 amino acids. Germline V gene sequence: CDR1 MNHNS, CDR2 SASEGT. Trimming pared 3 bases from V and 1 base from J, leaving 21 bases between. The CDR3 region is CASSDLSGERFLTNEKLFF. The CDR3 DNA is TGTGCCAGCAGTGACCTAAGTGGGGAGCGATTCCTAACTAATGAAAAACTGTTTTTT.

CDR3 sequence reads: CASSPRTSGGVYNEQFF. CDR3 coding DNA: TGTGCCAGCAGTCCCCGGACTAGCGGGGGGGTTTACAATGAGCAGTTCTTC. The chain uses TRBV27 and TRBJ2-1; 15 bases are a match to TRBD2. The junction had 6 bases not matched to a gene; V was cut back by 5 bases and J by 4 bases. This CDR3 region has 17 residues. The V gene's germline CDR1 is MNHEY and CDR2 SMNVEV (reference sequence).

The genes are TRBV7-2 and TRBJ1-1; D gene uncertain. The V end lost 2 bases, the J end lost 4 bases, and 11 bases lay between the germline ends. Germline lookup yields CDR1 SGHTA and CDR2 FQGNSA. This CDR3 has 14 residues. As DNA, the CDR3 is TGTGCCAGCAGCTTAAAGGGCGGCGGCACTGAAGCTTTCTTT. Protein product: CASSLKGGGTEAFF.

CDR3 protein: CASSYSKETYGYTF. The CDR3 DNA follows: TGTGCCAGCAGTTACTCGAAAGAAACCTATGGCTACACCTTC. J is TRBJ1-2 and V is TRBV6-5; D unclear. The CDR3 runs 14 residues. From germline, CDR1 is MNHEY and CDR2 SVGAGI. V was shortened by 0 bases and J by 4 bases, with 9 bases between the two germline ends.

This chain connects TRBV10-3 to TRBJ2-7; the match to TRBD1 covers 9 bases. The CDR3 runs 14 residues. The germline V gene has CDR1 ENHRY and CDR2 SYGVKD. J lost 0 bases, V lost 10 bases, and 7 bases had no gene match. For the CDR3, the DNA is TGTGCCACCACGTCGGGACAGGGCTCCTACGAGCAGTACTTC. Translation gives CATTSGQGSYEQYF.